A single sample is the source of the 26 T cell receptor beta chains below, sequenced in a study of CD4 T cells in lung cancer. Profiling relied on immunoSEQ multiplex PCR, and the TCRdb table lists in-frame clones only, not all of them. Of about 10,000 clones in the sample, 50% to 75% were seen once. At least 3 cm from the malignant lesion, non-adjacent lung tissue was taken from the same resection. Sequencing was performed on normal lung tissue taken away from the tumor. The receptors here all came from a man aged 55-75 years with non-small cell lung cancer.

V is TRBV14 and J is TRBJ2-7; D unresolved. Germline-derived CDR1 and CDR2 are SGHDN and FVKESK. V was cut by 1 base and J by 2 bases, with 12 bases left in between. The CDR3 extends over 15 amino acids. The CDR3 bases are TGTGCCAGCAGCCAAGGGCGCGGTGCAACCTACGAGCAGTACTTC. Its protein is CASSQGRGATYEQYF.

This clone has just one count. As DNA, the CDR3 is TGTGCCAGCAGCTTCCCAGGTTCCTATGGCTACACCTTC. Translated: CASSFPGSYGYTF. The chain couples TRBV5-6 to TRBJ1-2; no clear D gene. The CDR3 length is 13 residues. V gave up 2 bases and J gave up 4 bases, with 9 bases separating them. From germline, CDR1 is SGHDT and CDR2 YYEEEE.

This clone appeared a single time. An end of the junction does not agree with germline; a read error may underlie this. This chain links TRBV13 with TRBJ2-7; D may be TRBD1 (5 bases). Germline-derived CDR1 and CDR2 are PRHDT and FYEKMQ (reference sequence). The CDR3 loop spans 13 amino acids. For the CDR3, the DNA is TGTGCCAGCAGCCTAGGGGCTGCCTACGAGCAGTACTTC. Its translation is CASSLGAAYEQYF.

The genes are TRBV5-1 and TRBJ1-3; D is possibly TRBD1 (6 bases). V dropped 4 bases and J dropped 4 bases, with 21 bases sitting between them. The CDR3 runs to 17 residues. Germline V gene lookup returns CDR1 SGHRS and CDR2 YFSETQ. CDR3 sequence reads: CASSVLQGGSGGNTIYF. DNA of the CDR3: TGCGCCAGCAGCGTTCTACAGGGAGGGAGTGGCGGAAACACCATATATTTT.

CDR3 bases: TGTGCCAGCAGCGCCCAGGGACAGGTCTACGAGCAGTACTTC. It encodes CASSAQGQVYEQYF. This rearrangement joins TRBV5-4 to TRBJ2-7, with 8 nucleotides matching TRBD1. The ends lost 4 bases at V and 3 bases at J; junction bases unmatched: 6. The germline V gene has CDR1 SGHNT and CDR2 YYREEE (reference sequence). The CDR3 spans 14 residues.

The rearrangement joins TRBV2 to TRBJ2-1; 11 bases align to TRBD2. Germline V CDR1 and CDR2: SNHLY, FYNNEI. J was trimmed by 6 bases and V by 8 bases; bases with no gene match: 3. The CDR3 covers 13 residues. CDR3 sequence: CASVAGGLNEQFF. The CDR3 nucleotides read TGTGCCAGCGTAGCGGGAGGGCTCAATGAGCAGTTCTTC. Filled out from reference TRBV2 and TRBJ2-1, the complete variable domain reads EPEVTQTPSHQVTQMGQEVILRCVPISNHLYFYWYRQILGQKVEFLVSFYNNEISEKSEIFDDQFSVERPDGSNFTLKIRSTKLEDSAMYFCASVAGGLNEQFFGPGTRLTVL.

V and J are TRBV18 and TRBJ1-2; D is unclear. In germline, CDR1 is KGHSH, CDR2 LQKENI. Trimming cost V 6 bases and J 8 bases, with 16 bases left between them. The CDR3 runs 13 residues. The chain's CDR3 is CASSEGFYGGYTF. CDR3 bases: TGTGCCAGCTCGGAGGGTTTCTACGGCGGCTACACCTTC.

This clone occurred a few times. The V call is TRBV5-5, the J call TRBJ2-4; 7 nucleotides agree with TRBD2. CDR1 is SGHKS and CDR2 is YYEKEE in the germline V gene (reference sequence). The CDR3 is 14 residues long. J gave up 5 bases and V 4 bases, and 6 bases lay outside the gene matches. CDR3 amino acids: CASSGVGGQNIQYF. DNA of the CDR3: TGTGCCAGCAGCGGGGTGGGAGGGCAAAACATTCAGTACTTC. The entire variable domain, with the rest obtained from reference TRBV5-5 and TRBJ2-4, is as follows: DAGVTQSPTHLIKTRGQQVTLRCSPISGHKSVSWYQQVLGQGPQFIFQYYEKEERGRGNFPDRFSARQFPNYSSELNVNALLLGDSALYLCASSGVGGQNIQYFGAGTRLSVL.

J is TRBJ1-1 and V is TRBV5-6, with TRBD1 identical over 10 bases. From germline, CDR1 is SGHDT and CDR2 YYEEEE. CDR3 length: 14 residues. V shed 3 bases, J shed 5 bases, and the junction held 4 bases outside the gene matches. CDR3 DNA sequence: TGTGCCAGCAGCTGGGACAGGGGATCGACTGAAGCTTTCTTT. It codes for CASSWDRGSTEAFF. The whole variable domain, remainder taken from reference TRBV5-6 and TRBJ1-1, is DAGVTQSPTHLIKTRGQQVTLRCSPKSGHDTVSWYQQALGQGPQFIFQYYEEEERQRGNFPDRFSGHQFPNYSSELNVNALLLGDSALYLCASSWDRGSTEAFFGQGTRLTVV.

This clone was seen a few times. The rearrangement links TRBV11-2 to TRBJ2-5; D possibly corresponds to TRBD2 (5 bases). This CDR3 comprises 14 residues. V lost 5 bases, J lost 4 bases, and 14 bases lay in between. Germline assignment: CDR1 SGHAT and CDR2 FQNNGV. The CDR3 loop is CASSLGVEGETQYF. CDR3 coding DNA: TGTGCCAGCAGCCTCGGGGTAGAAGGAGAGACCCAGTACTTC. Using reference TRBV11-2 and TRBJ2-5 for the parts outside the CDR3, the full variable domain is EAGVAQSPRYKIIEKRQSVAFWCNPISGHATLYWYQQILGQGPKLLIQFQNNGVVDDSQLPKDRFSAERLKGVDSTLKIQPAKLEDSAVYLCASSLGVEGETQYFGPGTRLLVL.

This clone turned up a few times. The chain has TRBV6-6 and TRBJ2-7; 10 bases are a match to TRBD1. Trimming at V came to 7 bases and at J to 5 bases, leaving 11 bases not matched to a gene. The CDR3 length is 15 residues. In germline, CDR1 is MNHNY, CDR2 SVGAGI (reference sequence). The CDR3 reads CASKYAGQGLDEQYF. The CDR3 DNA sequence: TGTGCCAGCAAATACGCGGGACAGGGGTTGGACGAGCAGTACTTC.

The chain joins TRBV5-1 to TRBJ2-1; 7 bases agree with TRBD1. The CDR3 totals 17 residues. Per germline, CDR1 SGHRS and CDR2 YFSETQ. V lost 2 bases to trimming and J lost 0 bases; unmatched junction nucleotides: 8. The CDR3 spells CASSLTGAPDSYNEQFF. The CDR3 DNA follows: TGCGCCAGCAGCTTAACAGGGGCGCCTGACTCCTACAATGAGCAGTTCTTC.

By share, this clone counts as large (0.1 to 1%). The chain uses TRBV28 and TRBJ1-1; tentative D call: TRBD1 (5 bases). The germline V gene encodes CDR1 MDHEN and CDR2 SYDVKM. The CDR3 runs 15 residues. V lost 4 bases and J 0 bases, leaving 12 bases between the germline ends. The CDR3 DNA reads TGTGCCAGCAGTTCGGGACTGCTTATGAACACTGAAGCTTTCTTT. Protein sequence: CASSSGLLMNTEAFF.

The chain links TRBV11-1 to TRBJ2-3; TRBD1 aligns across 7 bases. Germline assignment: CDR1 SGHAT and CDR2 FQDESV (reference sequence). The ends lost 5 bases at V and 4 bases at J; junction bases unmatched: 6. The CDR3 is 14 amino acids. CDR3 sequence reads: CASSLRQGSDTQYF. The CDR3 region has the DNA TGTGCCAGCAGCCTCCGACAGGGTTCAGATACGCAGTATTTT.

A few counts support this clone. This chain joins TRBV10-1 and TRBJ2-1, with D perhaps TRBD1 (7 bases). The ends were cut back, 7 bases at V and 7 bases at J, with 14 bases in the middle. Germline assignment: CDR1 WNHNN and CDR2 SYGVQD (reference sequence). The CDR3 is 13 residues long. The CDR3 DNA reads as TGCGCCAGCACTGACAGGGCGGGGAATGAGCAGTTCTTC. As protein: CASTDRAGNEQFF.

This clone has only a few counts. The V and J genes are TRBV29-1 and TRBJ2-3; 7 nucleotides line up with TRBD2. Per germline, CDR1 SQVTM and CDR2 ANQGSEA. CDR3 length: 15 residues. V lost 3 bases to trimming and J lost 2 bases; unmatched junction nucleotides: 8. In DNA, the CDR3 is TGCAGCGTTGAGGTTTGGGACTACAACACAGATACGCAGTATTTT. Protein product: CSVEVWDYNTDTQYF.

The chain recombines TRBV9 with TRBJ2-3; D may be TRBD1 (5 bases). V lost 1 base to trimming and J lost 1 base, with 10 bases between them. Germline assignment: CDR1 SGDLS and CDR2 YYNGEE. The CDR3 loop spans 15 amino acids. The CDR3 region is CASSVQGAGTDTQYF. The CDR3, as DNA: TGTGCCAGCAGCGTACAGGGTGCGGGCACAGATACGCAGTATTTT.

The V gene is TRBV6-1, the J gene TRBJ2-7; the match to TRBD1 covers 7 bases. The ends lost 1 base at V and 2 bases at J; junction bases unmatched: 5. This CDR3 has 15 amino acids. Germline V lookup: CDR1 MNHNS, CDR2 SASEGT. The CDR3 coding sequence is TGTGCCAGCAGTGAAGAAGGTCAGGGGGCCTACGAGCAGTACGTC. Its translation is CASSEEGQGAYEQYV.

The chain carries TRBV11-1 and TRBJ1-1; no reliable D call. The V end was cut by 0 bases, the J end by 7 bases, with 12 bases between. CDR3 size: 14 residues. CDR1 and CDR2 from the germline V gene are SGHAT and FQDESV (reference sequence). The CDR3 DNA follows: TGTGCCAGCAGCTTAGCGCGAAGGCAGGTTGAAGCTTTCTTT. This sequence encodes CASSLARRQVEAFF.

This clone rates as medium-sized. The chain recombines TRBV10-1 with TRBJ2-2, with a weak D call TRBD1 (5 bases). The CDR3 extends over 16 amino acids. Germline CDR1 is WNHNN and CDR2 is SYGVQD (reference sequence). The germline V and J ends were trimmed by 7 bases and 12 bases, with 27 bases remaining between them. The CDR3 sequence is CASTQPHRLSTDKLFF. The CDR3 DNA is TGCGCCAGCACCCAGCCCCACAGGTTGTCCACCGATAAGCTGTTTTTT.

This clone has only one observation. The CDR3 coding sequence is TGTGCCAGCAGTTCAAGGACTAGCGGGAGACACGAGCAGTACTTC. This codes for CASSSRTSGRHEQYF. The chain recombines TRBV6-6 with TRBJ2-7; 13 positions agree with TRBD2. The CDR3 consists of 15 residues. Trimming took 4 bases from V and 5 from J; bases not matched to a gene: 5. CDR1 and CDR2 (germline): MNHNY, SVGAGI (reference sequence).

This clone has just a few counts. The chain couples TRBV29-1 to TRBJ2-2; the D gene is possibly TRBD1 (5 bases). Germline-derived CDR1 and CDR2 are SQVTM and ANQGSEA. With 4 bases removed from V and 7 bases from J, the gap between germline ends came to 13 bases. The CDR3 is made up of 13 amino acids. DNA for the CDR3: TGCAGCGTTGGAGTGACAGCGAACGGGGAGCTGTTTTTT. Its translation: CSVGVTANGELFF.

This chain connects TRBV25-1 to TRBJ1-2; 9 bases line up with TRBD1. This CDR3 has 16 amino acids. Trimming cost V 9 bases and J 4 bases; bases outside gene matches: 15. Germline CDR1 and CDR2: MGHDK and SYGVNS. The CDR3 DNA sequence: TGTGCCAGTAGTCCACAAGCACAGGGGGCTGGCTATGGCTACACCTTC. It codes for CASSPQAQGAGYGYTF.

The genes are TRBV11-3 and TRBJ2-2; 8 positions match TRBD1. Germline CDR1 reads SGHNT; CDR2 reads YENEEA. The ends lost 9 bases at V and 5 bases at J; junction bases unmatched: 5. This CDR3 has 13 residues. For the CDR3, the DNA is TGTGCCAGTAAAACAGGGGGAACCGGGGAGCTGTTTTTT. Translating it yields CASKTGGTGELFF.

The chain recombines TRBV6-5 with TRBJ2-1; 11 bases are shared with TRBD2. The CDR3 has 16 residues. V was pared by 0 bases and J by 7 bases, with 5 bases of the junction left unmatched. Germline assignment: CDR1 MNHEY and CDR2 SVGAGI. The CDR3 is CASSYSNSGGGNEQFF. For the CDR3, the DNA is TGTGCCAGCAGTTACTCGAATAGCGGGGGGGGAAATGAGCAGTTCTTC.

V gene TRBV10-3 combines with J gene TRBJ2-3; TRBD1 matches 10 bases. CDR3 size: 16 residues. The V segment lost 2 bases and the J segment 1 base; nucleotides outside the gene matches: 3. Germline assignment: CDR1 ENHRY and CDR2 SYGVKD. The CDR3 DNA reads TGTGCCATCAGTGAGGGCGGGACAGGGGGCACAGATACGCAGTATTTT. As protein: CAISEGGTGGTDTQYF.